Listed below are T cell receptor beta chains from one sample, sequenced in a study of beta chain features in type 1 diabetes. This table comes from immunoSEQ multiplex PCR, and its TCRdb copy is limited to in-frame clones, with some not included. The profile shows 130,000 to 150,000 clones, around 7% of them singletons. Sequencing was done on a sample of central memory CD4+ T cells from blood. These receptors were taken from a woman aged 30 to 39 in good health. Both conserved end residues are part of each CDR3. D genes are given only for firm matches. The size entry is marked missing in some rows and otherwise reads once, few, many or a size class.

CDR3aa	CDR3nt	abundance	d_gene	v_gene	len	j_gene
CASSLPVQGGELFF	TGCGCCAGCAGCCTACCCGTGCAGGGCGGGGAGCTGTTTTTT	few	-	TRBV5-1	14	TRBJ2-2
CASSLFEAWDRGTDTQYF	TGTGCCAGCAGTTTATTCGAGGCTTGGGACAGGGGTACAGATACGCAGTATTTT	-	TRBD1	TRBV28	18	TRBJ2-3
CASSLTGTSVQETQYF	TGTGCCAGTAGTCTAACCGGGACTAGCGTTCAAGAGACCCAGTACTTC	few	TRBD2	TRBV19	16	TRBJ2-5
CASSLGLGREQFF	TGTGCCAGCAGCCTAGGACTGGGGCGGGAGCAGTTCTTC	many	-	TRBV7-2	13	TRBJ2-1
CAWSRDRPYGYTF	TGTGCCTGGAGCAGGGACAGGCCTTATGGCTACACCTTC	many	TRBD1	TRBV30	13	TRBJ1-2
CASSGRTDTQYF	TGTGCCAGCTCTGGGAGGACAGATACGCAGTATTTT	few	-	TRBV7-9	12	TRBJ2-3
CASTYGANQLDYEQYF	TGTGCCAGTACCTATGGGGCCAATCAACTTGACTACGAGCAGTACTTC	-	-	TRBV19	16	TRBJ2-7
CARDSKNSYNEQFF	TGTGCCAGGGACAGCAAAAACTCCTACAATGAGCAGTTCTTC	few	-	TRBV21-1	14	TRBJ2-1
CAWRPTIPDRGFRTDTQYF	TGTGCCTGGAGACCCACAATCCCCGACAGGGGATTCAGAACAGATACGCAGTATTTT	few	TRBD1	TRBV30	19	TRBJ2-3
CASSPHGDSHGELFF	TGTGCTAGCAGCCCACATGGGGACAGCCACGGGGAGCTGTTTTTT	few	TRBD1	TRBV7-7	15	TRBJ2-2
CASSPRLGQQFF	TGTGCCAGCAGCCCACGACTAGGCCAGCAGTTCTTC	few	-	TRBV2	12	TRBJ2-1
CATGTGNEGTGELFF	TGTGCCACCGGGACAGGGAACGAAGGGACCGGGGAGCTGTTTTTT	many	TRBD1	TRBV10-3	15	TRBJ2-2
CASSLAGNPQETQYF	TGTGCCAGCAGTTTAGCCGGGAATCCACAAGAGACCCAGTACTTC	-	-	TRBV28	15	TRBJ2-5
CASSEGTGGSNEQFF	TGTGCCAGCAGCGAGGGGACAGGGGGGAGCAATGAGCAGTTCTTC	few	TRBD1	TRBV2	15	TRBJ2-1
CASSRQGNEQFF	TGTGCCAGCAGCCGACAGGGGAATGAGCAGTTCTTC	few	TRBD1	TRBV7-2	12	TRBJ2-1